The rows below give T cell receptor beta chains drawn from one sample of a study of shared clonotypes between healthy human individuals. Using immunoSEQ multiplex PCR, the repertoire was profiled, and TCRdb retains in-frame clones only, with some absent. The sample shows about 2.1 million clones, 90% to 95% of them seen only once. The sequenced material came from naive CD8+ T cells from PBMCs. The receptors here all came from a man aged 18 to 30 in good health. Some clones in this sample may be carry-over from other donors' samples. The CDR3 runs from the conserved cysteine through the conserved F or W. D genes are given only for firm matches. The size entry is marked missing in some rows and otherwise reads once, few, many or a size class.

d_call	v_call	clone_size	j_call	cdr3_aa	cdr3_nt
TRBD2	TRBV4-3	NA	TRBJ2-1	CASSQDLAGVWDRSYNEQFF	TGCGCCAGCAGCCAAGACTTAGCGGGCGTTTGGGATCGGTCCTACAATGAGCAGTTCTTC
NA	TRBV28	NA	TRBJ2-7	CASSFGSSLLAYEQYF	TGTGCCAGCAGTTTTGGGAGCTCGTTGCTAGCCTACGAGCAGTACTTC
NA	TRBV15	NA	TRBJ2-5	CATSRDARGETQYF	TGTGCCACCAGCAGAGATGCCAGGGGAGAGACCCAGTACTTC
TRBD1	TRBV19	NA	TRBJ1-1	CASSPGTGFLFTEAFF	TGTGCCAGTAGTCCCGGGACAGGGTTTCTATTCACTGAAGCTTTCTTT
NA	TRBV11-2	NA	TRBJ1-1	CASSLGTTFEAFF	TGTGCCAGCAGCCTAGGGACGACGTTTGAAGCTTTCTTT
NA	TRBV28	NA	TRBJ1-2	CASSASDTPSYGYTF	TGTGCCAGCAGTGCCTCGGACACCCCTAGCTATGGCTACACCTTC
TRBD1	TRBV29-1	NA	TRBJ1-2	CSVKHDRAGYGYTF	TGCAGCGTAAAGCACGACAGGGCAGGCTATGGCTACACCTTC
TRBD2	TRBV12-5	NA	TRBJ2-1	CASAPTSPPGLAADEQFF	TGTGCTAGTGCCCCAACCTCCCCCCCGGGACTAGCGGCGGATGAGCAGTTCTTC
NA	TRBV29-1	once	TRBJ2-3	CSVQPSRDTQYF	TGCAGCGTCCAGCCCTCTAGAGATACGCAGTATTTT
NA	TRBV9	once	TRBJ2-2	CASSKGNTGELFF	TGTGCCAGCAGCAAAGGGAACACCGGGGAGCTGTTTTTT
NA	TRBV27	NA	TRBJ2-1	CASSSPQGNTYNEQFF	TGTGCCAGCAGTTCACCCCAGGGAAACACCTACAATGAGCAGTTCTTC
NA	TRBV19	NA	TRBJ1-3	CASSIVGGQATSGNTIYF	TGTGCCAGTAGTATAGTGGGAGGGCAAGCTACCTCTGGAAACACCATATATTTT
NA	TRBV6-1	NA	TRBJ2-7	CASSWNRLSSYEQYF	TGTGCCAGCAGCTGGAACAGGTTGAGCTCCTACGAGCAGTACTTC
NA	TRBV11-2	NA	TRBJ2-6	CASSFSSSGANVLTF	TGTGCCAGCAGCTTTTCAAGCTCTGGGGCCAACGTCCTGACTTTC
NA	TRBV5-5	NA	TRBJ2-7	CASSRWMEGLDYEQYF	TGTGCCAGCAGCCGTTGGATGGAGGGCCTGGACTACGAGCAGTACTTC
NA	TRBV15	NA	TRBJ1-5	CATSRDRAVLSQHF	TGTGCCACCAGCAGAGATAGGGCAGTCTTGAGCCAGCATTTT
NA	TRBV5-1	few	TRBJ1-1	CASSLEEGERRAFF	TGCGCCAGCAGCTTGGAGGAGGGGGAGAGAAGAGCTTTCTTT
NA	TRBV5-1	NA	TRBJ2-3	CASSLEVDTQYF	TGCGCCAGCAGCTTGGAAGTAGATACGCAGTATTTT
NA	TRBV7-6	NA	TRBJ2-7	CASSPTGEGEWSSYEQYF	TGTGCCAGCAGCCCCACGGGGGAAGGGGAATGGAGCTCCTACGAGCAGTACTTC
TRBD1	TRBV5-1	NA	TRBJ2-7	CASRDRDSWYEQYF	TGCGCCAGCAGGGACCGGGACAGTTGGTACGAGCAGTACTTC
TRBD2	TRBV28	NA	TRBJ2-1	CASSWRTSGMVNEQFF	TGTGCCAGCAGTTGGAGGACTAGCGGGATGGTGAATGAGCAGTTCTTC
NA	TRBV4-3	NA	TRBJ1-2	CASSQEAGPLYGYTF	TGCGCCAGCAGCCAAGAAGCGGGACCACTCTATGGCTACACCTTC
NA	TRBV14	NA	TRBJ2-1	CASSQGARIEQFF	TGTGCCAGCAGCCAGGGGGCGCGCATTGAGCAGTTCTTC
NA	TRBV7-9	NA	TRBJ2-7	CASSPDTSGSSYEQYF	TGTGCCAGCAGCCCGGATACCAGCGGGTCCTCCTACGAGCAGTACTTC
TRBD1	TRBV27	NA	TRBJ2-3	CASSHDRGVTDTQYF	TGTGCCAGCAGTCACGACAGGGGGGTCACAGATACGCAGTATTTT
NA	TRBV7-9	NA	TRBJ2-5	CASSLRRQGRAQETQYF	TGTGCCAGCAGCTTAAGGCGTCAGGGCAGGGCTCAAGAGACCCAGTACTTC
TRBD2	TRBV9	NA	TRBJ2-1	CASSEKGLAGVEQFF	TGTGCCAGCAGCGAAAAAGGACTAGCGGGAGTTGAGCAGTTCTTC
NA	TRBV2	few	TRBJ1-5	CASSADAGNNQPQHF	TGTGCCAGCAGTGCCGATGCAGGGAACAATCAGCCCCAGCATTTT
NA	TRBV6-4	NA	TRBJ1-5	CAPQCEGPWEPQHF	TGTGCCCCCCAGTGCGAGGGGCCCTGGGAGCCCCAGCATTTT
NA	TRBV28	once	TRBJ1-1	CASRQPAGSTEAFF	TGTGCCAGCAGACAACCGGCAGGGAGCACTGAAGCTTTCTTT
NA	TRBV5-1	NA	TRBJ1-1	CASSLLIGEAEAFF	TGCGCCAGCAGCTTGTTGATAGGGGAGGCTGAAGCTTTCTTT
TRBD1	TRBV4-1	NA	TRBJ1-5	CASSQLPPAGDSPEPQHF	TGCGCCAGCAGCCAACTCCCCCCAGCGGGGGACAGCCCAGAGCCCCAGCATTTT
NA	TRBV5-1	NA	TRBJ1-1	CASSTKGAEAFF	TGCGCCAGCAGCACCAAGGGGGCTGAAGCTTTCTTT
NA	TRBV28	NA	TRBJ2-5	CASRRVYQETQYF	TGTGCCAGCAGGAGGGTGTACCAAGAGACCCAGTACTTC
TRBD1	TRBV29-1	NA	TRBJ2-1	CSAGTGAMVAGGYNEQFF	TGCAGCGCCGGGACAGGGGCCATGGTTGCGGGAGGATACAATGAGCAGTTCTTC
NA	TRBV7-9	NA	TRBJ1-2	CASSLGSVKANYGYTF	TGTGCCAGCAGCTTAGGGTCGGTCAAAGCTAACTATGGCTACACCTTC
NA	TRBV29-1	NA	TRBJ1-2	CSVGPGDYGYTF	TGCAGCGTTGGACCAGGGGACTATGGCTACACCTTC
NA	TRBV11-2	NA	TRBJ1-3	CASSLAPGSGNTIYF	TGTGCCAGCAGCTTAGCTCCGGGTTCTGGAAACACCATATATTTT
TRBD2	TRBV4-3	NA	TRBJ2-7	CASSSGTSGTYEQYF	TGCGCCAGCAGCTCCGGGACTAGCGGAACCTACGAGCAGTACTTC